The 20 T cell receptor beta chains given below trace back to one sample, sequenced in a study of cytotoxic CD8 clonotypes in ibrutinib-treated CLL. The protocol was immunoSEQ multiplex PCR, while the TCRdb copy is restricted to in-frame clones and leaves out a portion. Of nearly 85,000 clones detected, 79% appear once; the ten largest clones hold approximately 5.1%. Here the sequenced sample was PBMCs, taken after 12 months of ibrutinib treatment. The receptors stem from a human donor with chronic lymphocytic leukemia.

The V and J genes are TRBV11-2 and TRBJ1-3, with unresolved D. Germline loops: CDR1 SGHAT, CDR2 FQNNGV. Between the trimmed V and J ends, which lost 1 base and 7 bases, there was a span of 5 bases. The CDR3 spans 12 residues. The CDR3 nucleotides read TGTGCCAGCAGCTTAGGCCCTAACACCATATATTTT. Amino acid sequence: CASSLGPNTIYF. Drawing the rest from reference TRBV11-2 and TRBJ1-3, the complete variable domain is EAGVAQSPRYKIIEKRQSVAFWCNPISGHATLYWYQQILGQGPKLLIQFQNNGVVDDSQLPKDRFSAERLKGVDSTLKIQPAKLEDSAVYLCASSLGPNTIYFGEGSWLTVV.

The chain recombines TRBV10-3 with TRBJ2-2; 9 nucleotides agree with TRBD2. The CDR3 has 15 residues. The ends lost 7 bases at V and 4 bases at J; junction bases unmatched: 7. CDR1 is ENHRY, CDR2 SYGVKD, per germline. CDR3 protein: CAITPLAGTTGELFF. In DNA, the CDR3 is TGTGCCATCACCCCGCTAGCGGGGACCACCGGGGAGCTGTTTTTT.

V usage is TRBV6-5 and J usage is TRBJ1-2; unclear D gene. Germline CDR1 and CDR2: MNHEY and SVGAGI. This CDR3 contains 13 residues. Trimming took 2 bases from V and 4 from J, leaving 8 bases between them. Written as DNA, the CDR3 is TGTGCCAGCAGTTACGGGCGGACCTATGGCTACACCTTC. Translation gives CASSYGRTYGYTF.

This clone has just one count. V is TRBV23-1 and J is TRBJ2-2; D might be TRBD1 (7 bases). TRBV23-1 is filed as an ORF, its function uncertain. The CDR3 consists of 18 residues. V gave up 2 bases and J gave up 5 bases, with 21 bases separating them. The CDR3 coding sequence is TGCGCCAGCAGTCAAGTTACCAGACAGGGAGGACGGACCGGGGAGCTGTTTTTT. It specifies CASSQVTRQGGRTGELFF.

In this sample, this clone turned up once. The chain uses TRBV18 and TRBJ1-2, with D uncertain. This CDR3 region has 16 residues. The germline V and J ends were trimmed by 1 base and 0 bases, with 12 bases remaining between them. CDR1 is KGHSH, CDR2 LQKENI, per germline. CDR3 nucleotides: TGTGCCAGCTCACCACTGGTGGCCATAGCTAACTATGGCTACACCTTC. Encoded protein: CASSPLVAIANYGYTF.

This clone has a handful of counts. This chain links TRBV2 with TRBJ2-7; no clear D. The CDR3 length is 12 residues. Trimming shortened V by 5 bases and J by 3 bases, and 8 bases separated the two germline ends. Germline lookup yields CDR1 SNHLY and CDR2 FYNNEI. The CDR3 DNA follows: TGTGCCAGCAGTTCAACCTACTACGAGCAGTACTTC. Translated, it gives CASSSTYYEQYF.

The rearrangement uses TRBV11-2 and TRBJ2-1; 7 bases match TRBD2. There are 17 residues in the CDR3. Germline V CDR1 and CDR2: SGHAT, FQNNGV. Germline trimming cut 3 bases from V and 0 bases from J; bases unmatched to any gene: 8. CDR3: CASSFVGDYLSYNEQFF. CDR3 nucleotide sequence: TGTGCCAGCAGCTTTGTAGGGGACTACCTCTCCTACAATGAGCAGTTCTTC.

The genes are TRBV7-9 and TRBJ2-1; possible D gene TRBD1, 6 bases. The CDR3 runs 14 residues. CDR1 and CDR2 (germline): SEHNR, FQNEAQ (reference sequence). V was clipped by 5 bases and J by 10 bases, with 18 bases between them. CDR3 in amino acids: CASSQNHRELEQFF. The DNA for the CDR3 is TGTGCCAGCAGCCAGAACCACAGGGAGTTAGAGCAGTTCTTC.

The chain recombines TRBV30 with TRBJ1-3; D is perhaps TRBD1 (6 bases). Deletions cut 5 bases from V and 3 bases from J, with 11 bases between. Germline V CDR1 and CDR2: GTSNPN, SVGIG (reference sequence). The CDR3 is 13 residues long. The CDR3 bases are TGTGCCTGGTACCACAGGGTTGGAAACACCATATATTTT. As protein: CAWYHRVGNTIYF.

V is TRBV10-3 and J is TRBJ2-5; D remains unclear. The length of the CDR3 is 16 residues. Trimming removed 2 bases from V and 1 base from J, with 14 bases in between. Germline V gene lookup returns CDR1 ENHRY and CDR2 SYGVKD. CDR3 residues: CAISEALGGGQETQYF. CDR3 nucleotides: TGTGCCATCAGTGAGGCCCTAGGTGGCGGCCAAGAGACCCAGTACTTC.

This clone appeared a few times. The V call is TRBV4-3, the J call TRBJ1-2; the D gene is possibly TRBD1 (5 bases). CDR3 length: 14 amino acids. Germline V lookup: CDR1 LGHNA, CDR2 YSLEER. Trimming took off 0 bases at V and 4 bases at J, with 9 bases between the two ends. CDR3 nucleotides: TGCGCCAGCAGCCAAGAGTCCAGGGCCTATGGCTACACCTTC. Translating gives CASSQESRAYGYTF.

This chain connects TRBV5-4 to TRBJ2-3; 8 bases are shared with TRBD2. CDR1 and CDR2 (germline): SGHNT, YYREEE (reference sequence). Trimming removed 2 bases from V and 2 bases from J; junction bases left unmatched: 7. The CDR3 contains 16 residues. The CDR3 loop reads CASSFWLAGDTDTQYF. In nucleotides, the CDR3 is TGTGCCAGCAGCTTTTGGCTAGCGGGCGACACAGATACGCAGTATTTT.

This chain joins TRBV9 and TRBJ2-5; 9 bases line up with TRBD2. The CDR3 consists of 17 residues. With 0 bases clipped from V and 2 bases from J, the junction kept 8 bases outside the gene matches. The germline gives CDR1 SGDLS, CDR2 YYNGEE. CDR3 region: CASSVATSGWGQETQYF. The CDR3, as DNA: TGTGCCAGCAGCGTAGCAACTAGCGGGTGGGGGCAAGAGACCCAGTACTTC. Combining the CDR3 with reference TRBV9 and TRBJ2-5 gives the whole variable domain DSGVTQTPKHLITATGQRVTLRCSPRSGDLSVYWYQQSLDQGLQFLIQYYNGEERAKGNILERFSAQQFPDLHSELNLSSLELGDSALYFCASSVATSGWGQETQYFGPGTRLLVL.

The chain employs TRBV6-1 and TRBJ1-3; D not resolved. With 6 bases removed from V and 1 base from J, the gap between germline ends came to 7 bases. CDR3 size: 13 residues. CDR1 is MNHNS and CDR2 is SASEGT in the germline V gene. The DNA for the CDR3 is TGTGCCAGCAGGTTATCTTCTGGAAACACCATATATTTT. It translates to CASRLSSGNTIYF.

This chain connects TRBV28 to TRBJ2-2; D not resolved. Germline assignment: CDR1 MDHEN and CDR2 SYDVKM. This CDR3 is 16 amino acids long. V lost 1 base, J lost 6 bases, and 15 bases lay in between. DNA for the CDR3: TGTGCCAGCAGTTTATACCCCACGTCTCGGGCCGGGGAGCTGTTTTTT. Translation: CASSLYPTSRAGELFF.

The chain links TRBV18 to TRBJ2-5, with 7 bases identical to TRBD2. Germline assignment: CDR1 KGHSH and CDR2 LQKENI. V was clipped by 0 bases and J by 1 base; unmatched bases: 5. This CDR3 is 16 amino acids long. Here the CDR3 reads CASSPPASGPQETQYF. In DNA form, the CDR3 reads TGTGCCAGCTCACCACCGGCTAGCGGACCCCAAGAGACCCAGTACTTC.

The rearrangement uses TRBV19 and TRBJ2-1; TRBD2 might be the D (6 bases). Trimming left V 5 bases short and J 6 bases short, with 14 bases between. This CDR3 contains 14 residues. Germline V gene sequence: CDR1 LNHDA, CDR2 SQIVND (reference sequence). The CDR3 DNA follows: TGTGCCAGTAGTCTGCGACTAGAAGGCAATGAGCAGTTCTTC. Protein: CASSLRLEGNEQFF.

The gene calls are TRBV28 and TRBJ2-7, with D maybe TRBD2 (7 bases). Germline assignment: CDR1 MDHEN and CDR2 SYDVKM. CDR3 length equals 15 residues. V was shortened by 1 base and J by 3 bases, with 13 bases between the two germline ends. CDR3 residues: CASSLLGRGVYEQYF. The CDR3 coding sequence is TGTGCCAGCAGTTTATTGGGGAGGGGGGTCTACGAGCAGTACTTC.

CDR3 sequence: CASSPTGGYEQYF. The CDR3 bases are TGTGCCAGCAGCCCCACGGGGGGGTACGAGCAGTACTTC. The chain combines TRBV7-9 with TRBJ2-7, with 8 bases lining up with TRBD2. CDR3 length: 13 amino acids. The V gene end was trimmed by 5 bases and the J gene end by 4 bases; junction bases not matched to a gene: 4. Germline V gene data show CDR1 as SEHNR and CDR2 as FQNEAQ (reference sequence).

This clone occurred many times. J is TRBJ2-1 and V is TRBV9; 9 bases align to TRBD1. After removal of 0 bases from V and 8 bases from J, the junction contained 0 bases not matched to a gene. CDR1 and CDR2 from the germline V gene are SGDLS and YYNGEE. This CDR3 has 13 amino acids. Here the CDR3 reads CASSVGTGDEQFF. As DNA, the CDR3 is TGTGCCAGCAGCGTAGGGACAGGGGATGAGCAGTTCTTC.